This T cell receptor beta chain was retrieved from a study of blood T cell repertoires in COVID-19. Assay: immunoSEQ multiplex PCR; the TCRdb copy retains only in-frame clones and omits some. The sample comprises some 170,000 clones, 81% of which are singletons, and roughly a tenth rests with the top ten. Germline CDR1 is LNHDA and CDR2 is SQIVND (reference sequence). This CDR3 has 11 amino acids. Trimming removed 3 bases from V and 4 bases from J, with 3 bases in between. The source material was peripheral blood. The chain couples TRBV19 to TRBJ1-2; no clear D gene. This clonotype was sampled from a human donor in a cohort sampled during active COVID-19. The CDR3, as DNA: TGTGCCAGTAGTATCCGCTATGGCTACACCTTC. Amino acids: CASSIRYGYTF.